Below are 21 T cell receptor beta chains sequenced from a single sample in a study of radiation and T cells in renal cell carcinoma. Some clones are missing from TCRdb's copy, which holds only in-frame ones; the method was immunoSEQ multiplex PCR. The data show some 80,000 clones, with 80% to 90% seen just once and 20% to 25% held by the top ten. Time point reported: blood 2 weeks post-SBRT. Treatment indicated: 15 Gy SBRT to primary tumor, nephrectomy 4 weeks later. Sequenced here: blood, sampled from a patient whose treatment included radiotherapy and nephrectomy. The receptors shown here come from a woman in her 50s with renal cell carcinoma.

The sample holds one count of this clone. The chain has TRBV14 and TRBJ1-5, with D perhaps TRBD1 (5 bases). V was trimmed by 0 bases and J by 5 bases, leaving 23 bases between them. This CDR3 contains 19 residues. CDR1 is SGHDN, CDR2 FVKESK, per germline. The CDR3 nucleotides read TGTGCCAGCAGCCAAGATCAGTGGCGGGGTAACGAAGGGGATCAGCCCCAGCATTTT. Translated, it gives CASSQDQWRGNEGDQPQHF.

This chain links TRBV28 with TRBJ1-3; D is uncertain. Germline lookup yields CDR1 MDHEN and CDR2 SYDVKM. V lost 7 bases and J lost 3, with 19 bases in between. CDR3 length: 16 amino acids. The CDR3 here is CASTPLGVARGNTIYF. Written as DNA, the CDR3 is TGTGCCAGCACCCCGTTAGGAGTGGCCCGTGGAAACACCATATATTTT. The full variable domain, completed using reference TRBV28 and TRBJ1-3, is DVKVTQSSRYLVKRTGEKVFLECVQDMDHENMFWYRQDPGLGLRLIYFSYDVKMKEKGDIPEGYSVSREKKERFSLILESASTNQTSMYLCASTPLGVARGNTIYFGEGSWLTVV.

This clone appeared a single time. This chain uses TRBV27 with TRBJ1-1, with 9 bases that match TRBD1. Trimming removed 5 bases from V and 6 bases from J; junction bases left unmatched: 10. Germline V CDR1 and CDR2: MNHEY, SMNVEV (reference sequence). There are 15 residues in the CDR3. CDR3 in DNA: TGTGCCAGCAGTCGGACAGGGGAACTCTTCGCTGAAGCTTTCTTT. As protein: CASSRTGELFAEAFF.

The V gene is TRBV5-1, the J gene TRBJ2-3; TRBD2 aligns across 9 bases. This CDR3 comprises 14 residues. Germline CDR1 reads SGHRS; CDR2 reads YFSETQ. V was clipped by 0 bases and J by 5 bases; unmatched bases: 1. The CDR3 loop is CASSLALAGDTQYF. The CDR3, as DNA: TGCGCCAGCAGCTTGGCACTAGCGGGAGATACGCAGTATTTT.

The chain is built from TRBV28 and TRBJ2-7; D gene uncertain. Germline V lookup: CDR1 MDHEN, CDR2 SYDVKM. Trimming removed 2 bases from V and 6 bases from J, with 5 bases in between. CDR3 length equals 11 residues. The CDR3 bases are TGTGCCAGCAGTTTAGGTTCCGAGCAGTACTTC. This encodes CASSLGSEQYF.

J is TRBJ1-5 and V is TRBV7-9; TRBD1 matches 7 bases. Trimming cost V 3 bases and J 5 bases; bases outside gene matches: 7. This CDR3 is 15 amino acids long. Germline loops: CDR1 SEHNR, CDR2 FQNEAQ (reference sequence). CDR3 region: CASSFGQASHQPQHF. CDR3 nucleotide sequence: TGTGCCAGCAGCTTCGGACAGGCAAGCCATCAGCCCCAGCATTTT.

The genes are TRBV2 and TRBJ2-1; D uncertain. Per germline, CDR1 SNHLY and CDR2 FYNNEI. This CDR3 is built from 14 residues. Trimming took off 5 bases at V and 3 bases at J, with 11 bases between the two ends. In DNA, the CDR3 is TGTGCCAGCAGTCCTCTAGTGAGCTACAATGAGCAGTTCTTC. Amino acid sequence: CASSPLVSYNEQFF.

The gene calls are TRBV5-1 and TRBJ2-1, with D perhaps TRBD1 (6 bases). This CDR3 is built from 14 residues. Trimming shortened V by 1 base and J by 7 bases, and 12 bases separated the two germline ends. CDR1 and CDR2 (germline): SGHRS, YFSETQ. DNA for the CDR3: TGCGCCAGCAGCTTGTCTTCCCAGGGGAATGAGCAGTTCTTC. It is translated as CASSLSSQGNEQFF.

The V and J genes are TRBV5-5 and TRBJ2-1; 7 bases match TRBD1. V gave up 1 base and J gave up 8 bases; unmatched junction bases: 6. Per germline, CDR1 SGHKS and CDR2 YYEKEE (reference sequence). This CDR3 contains 14 residues. Here the CDR3 DNA reads TGTGCCAGCAGCTTGCGTTCGACAGGGTATGAGCAGTTCTTC. Translation: CASSLRSTGYEQFF. Full variable domain (missing parts from reference TRBV5-5 and TRBJ2-1): DAGVTQSPTHLIKTRGQQVTLRCSPISGHKSVSWYQQVLGQGPQFIFQYYEKEERGRGNFPDRFSARQFPNYSSELNVNALLLGDSALYLCASSLRSTGYEQFFGPGTRLTVL.

This clone was seen a single time. The chain is built from TRBV11-2 and TRBJ2-6, with unresolved D. The germline V and J ends were trimmed by 1 base and 2 bases, with 0 bases remaining between them. Per germline, CDR1 SGHAT and CDR2 FQNNGV. CDR3 size: 13 residues. The CDR3 DNA reads TGTGCCAGCAGCTTAGCTGGGGCCAACGTCCTGACTTTC. It codes for CASSLAGANVLTF.

The chain carries TRBV28 and TRBJ2-5, with D perhaps TRBD1 (6 bases). Per germline, CDR1 MDHEN and CDR2 SYDVKM. With 4 bases removed from V and 5 bases from J, the gap between germline ends came to 14 bases. The CDR3 loop spans 14 amino acids. The CDR3 sequence is CASSSKTGYETQYF. CDR3 in DNA: TGTGCCAGCAGTTCGAAAACAGGGTACGAGACCCAGTACTTC.

This CDR3 is CASSIGDSNQPQHF. The DNA for the CDR3 is TGTGCCAGTAGTATCGGGGATAGCAATCAGCCCCAGCATTTT. This chain uses TRBV19 with TRBJ1-5; no reliable D call. The CDR3 sequence is 14 residues long. Per germline, CDR1 LNHDA and CDR2 SQIVND (reference sequence). Trimming took 3 bases from V and 0 from J, leaving 6 bases between them.

The gene calls are TRBV5-1 and TRBJ2-3, with 8 bases aligning to TRBD2. This CDR3 spans 15 amino acids. With 3 bases clipped from V and 2 bases from J, the junction kept 5 bases outside the gene matches. Germline CDR1 reads SGHRS; CDR2 reads YFSETQ. As DNA, the CDR3 is TGCGCCAGCAGCTGGAGCGGGGGAGACACAGATACGCAGTATTTT. Its translation is CASSWSGGDTDTQYF.

This clone was counted a single time. The gene calls are TRBV4-3 and TRBJ2-3, with D maybe TRBD1 (6 bases). The CDR3 covers 17 residues. Looked up from germline, CDR1 is LGHNA and CDR2 is YSLEER. V lost 0 bases and J 1 base, leaving 14 bases between the germline ends. The CDR3 coding sequence is TGCGCCAGCAGCCAAGAATCAGGGGCTCGACGCACAGATACGCAGTATTTT. Translated: CASSQESGARRTDTQYF.

V gene TRBV9 combines with J gene TRBJ2-2, with unresolved D. The CDR3 has 12 amino acids. Germline loops: CDR1 SGDLS, CDR2 YYNGEE. Trimming left V 5 bases short and J 8 bases short, with 10 bases between. In DNA form, the CDR3 reads TGTGCCAGCAGGAAGGTCCGGGGGGAGCTGTTTTTT. Translating gives CASRKVRGELFF.

The chain couples TRBV6-5 to TRBJ1-2; a possible D gene is TRBD1 (6 bases). The CDR3 runs to 13 residues. Germline V gene sequence: CDR1 MNHEY, CDR2 SVGAGI. V lost 0 bases, J lost 8 bases, and 10 bases lay in between. The CDR3 nucleotides are TGTGCCAGCAGTTACTCAGGGGGACGAGGCTACACCTTC. The encoded protein is CASSYSGGRGYTF.

The CDR3 nucleotides are TGTGCCATCAGGACAGGGGGCAATCAGCCCCAGCATTTT. Amino acid sequence: CAIRTGGNQPQHF. V gene TRBV10-3 combines with J gene TRBJ1-5; 8 positions agree with TRBD1. CDR1 ENHRY and CDR2 SYGVKD come from the germline V gene. The V and J ends lost 6 bases and 2 bases, in that order; junction bases with no gene match: 0. The CDR3 runs 13 residues.

The rearrangement uses TRBV28 and TRBJ2-1; D remains ambiguous. There are 11 residues in the CDR3. Germline loops: CDR1 MDHEN, CDR2 SYDVKM. V lost 6 bases to trimming and J lost 4 bases, with 4 bases between them. CDR3 nucleotide sequence: TGTGCCAGCAGCCAATACAATGAGCAGTTCTTC. This gives the protein CASSQYNEQFF.

This chain uses TRBV7-2 with TRBJ1-1; perhaps TRBD1 as D (6 bases). From germline, CDR1 is SGHTA and CDR2 FQGNSA. The ends were cut back, 3 bases at V and 7 bases at J, with 12 bases in the middle. The CDR3 contains 13 residues. This CDR3 reads CASSFPGAVEAFF. CDR3 in DNA: TGTGCCAGCAGCTTCCCGGGGGCGGTTGAAGCTTTCTTT.

This chain connects TRBV7-2 to TRBJ1-5; TRBD1 agrees at 9 bases. The V gene's germline CDR1 is SGHTA and CDR2 FQGNSA. V was pared by 5 bases and J by 3 bases, with 8 bases of the junction left unmatched. The CDR3 loop spans 16 amino acids. The CDR3 DNA reads TGTGCCAGCAGCAAAACAGGGGGCGGACTCAATCAGCCCCAGCATTTT. Translating gives CASSKTGGGLNQPQHF.

The chain employs TRBV15 and TRBJ2-3; a weak D match, TRBD2 (6 bases). Germline values: CDR1 LNHNV, CDR2 YYDKDF (reference sequence). V was cut by 5 bases and J by 0 bases, with 12 bases left in between. The length of the CDR3 is 15 residues. The CDR3 reads CATSPRRGSTDTQYF. For the CDR3, the DNA is TGTGCCACCAGCCCAAGGAGGGGTAGCACAGATACGCAGTATTTT.